This TCR beta chain was identified in a study of T cells in women clearing cervical HPV infection (dated by TCRdb to between 2017 and 2018). A note on the overall study: Cases were under 30 women with histologically confirmed HPV16-related CIN3 or worse, including a couple of invasive cancers. Controls were more than 20 women whose single incident HPV16 infection cleared within 12 months without precancer or cancer developing. Case blood was taken at the visit when the lesion was first identified, whereas control blood was taken when infection was no longer detected. Among cases, blood sampling occurred a median of roughly 160 days after lesion detection, with an interquartile range of about 80 to 200 days. HLA typing was available for only a few women, so HLA type could not be excluded as a confounder. The exploratory proof-of-principle case-control study was nested within the Guanacaste HPV Natural History Study in Costa Rica and compared TCR repertoires across cervical HPV16 outcomes. Cases were matched to controls by age within five years and by the year the sample was collected. Cases had a median age of approximately 32 years compared with 38 for controls, and baseline characteristics showed no significant differences between the groups. In the parent cohort, 10,049 women aged 18 or older were enrolled in Guanacaste, Costa Rica, during about 1992 to 1994 and were followed for roughly seven years. Five blinded duplicates per group were added as quality controls, so that approximately 60 samples were obtained: some 50 participants and approximately 10 replicates. Overall study outcomes, separate from this receptor: CIN3+ cases had significantly higher TCR repertoire richness than controls across sequencing depths, but evenness did not differ between the groups. By combining richness with V gene abundances, random forest classifiers separated cases from controls with an estimated AUC of just over 0.8. The cross-sectional design could not show whether the associations came before the infection or were a result of it, and neither effector/memory subsets nor HPV-specific T cells were isolated. Lower TRBV6-7 relative abundance was observed in cases than in controls (approximately 0.1% versus 0.16%; Bonferroni P = 0.0008). Because the number of T cells in each sample was unknown, differences in richness could reflect differing T-cell content rather than repertoire biology.

As regards this clone: The specificity of this receptor is unknown. The missing CDR3 end, 3 residues past where the read stops, is filled in from the germline J gene.

The immunoSEQ assay used multiplex PCR to amplify TCR beta CDR3 regions from an average of roughly 1.2 ug of genomic DNA per sample. The assay corrected primer bias using a complete synthetic TCR repertoire to establish an amplification baseline. The amplicons were sequenced using the Illumina platform. The study's processing was this. Sequence errors were corrected by clustering with frequency ratios and a modified nearest-neighbor algorithm, and the sequences were then analyzed in the immunoSEQ Analyzer using IMGT gene definitions. At each rarefaction depth, TCR richness and evenness were averaged across 20 rarefaction repeats, and any sample with fewer sequences than the depth was left out. V, D and J gene relative abundances were compared between groups with Wilcoxon rank sum tests, applying FDR correction. In the blinded duplicates, the intraclass correlation was 95.6% for TCR richness and averaged about 76% across around 70 gene segments. TCRdb carries this immuneACCESS record with in-frame sequences only. Its versions omit some clonotypes, under half of them owing to an unresolved V gene in the studies checked, with the rest unexplained. The V and J calls and the clone size are those of that table, but D and trimming were determined from the DNA. The sample table records 20,000 to 25,000 clones. Together, the top ten hold roughly 6.3% of the sample.

The CDR3 measures 15 amino acids from cysteine to phenylalanine. The 36 bases shown cover part of the CDR3, and their frame starts at base 1. The junction shows trimming of 1 base on V and 3 bases on J, plus 12 bases between the germline ends. Reading the germline V gene (reference sequence) gives CDR1 SEHNR and CDR2 FQNEAQ. Every participant had a single incident cervical HPV16 infection, and prevalent HPV16 infections were excluded. Cervical HPV DNA was detected with MY09/MY11 PCR, and genotyping was done by dot-blot hybridization. Fifteen mL of heparinized blood were centrifuged, and the buffy coat was split into aliquots, frozen at -30 degrees C, and then kept at -80 degrees C. Genomic DNA was extracted from buffy coat specimens using QIAGEN kits.

Sequencing was done on a sample of blood buffy coat. This receptor was identified in a woman aged 18 to 75 with a cervical HPV16 infection that either progressed to CIN3+ or cleared (not recorded which). The V and J genes are TRBV7-9 and TRBJ2-5, with no reliable assignment of the D segment. The CDR3 protein sequence reads: CASSLGILEKETQYF. The CDR3 bases that were read are TGTGCCAGCAGCTTAGGCATTCTAGAGAAAGAGACC.